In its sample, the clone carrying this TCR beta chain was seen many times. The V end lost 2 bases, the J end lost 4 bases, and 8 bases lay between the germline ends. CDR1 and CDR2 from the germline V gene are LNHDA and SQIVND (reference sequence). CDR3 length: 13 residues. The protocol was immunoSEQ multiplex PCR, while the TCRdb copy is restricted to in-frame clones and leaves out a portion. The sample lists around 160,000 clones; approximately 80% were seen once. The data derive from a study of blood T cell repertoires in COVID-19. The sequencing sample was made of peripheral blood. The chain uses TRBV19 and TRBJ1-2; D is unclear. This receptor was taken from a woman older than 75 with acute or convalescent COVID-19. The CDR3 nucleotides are TGTGCCAGTAGTATATCCCGGTCCTATGGCTACACCTTC. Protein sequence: CASSISRSYGYTF.